The present entry profiles one T cell receptor (beta chain) with its context. Its specificity is unknown. The data stem from a study of cytomegalovirus exposure and HLA in healthy donors. Regarding the study as a whole: HLA-A and HLA-B allele assignments for most subjects were reportedly predicted accurately using TCR beta sequences. When presence/absence was analysed, sequencing depth was taken to be roughly uniform across donors.

This CDR3 has 16 amino acids. Per the germline V gene, CDR1 is SGHRS and CDR2 is YFSETQ. V lost 0 bases to trimming and J lost 0 bases, with 9 bases between them. The PCR was carried out with 60 Vbeta primers and 13 Jbeta primers. Profiling relied on immunoSEQ multiplex PCR, and the TCRdb table lists in-frame clones only, not all of them. This table holds about 200,000 clones, around 75% found once. Donors were nominally healthy when sampled, though unrecorded immune exposures were likely. The TCR comes from a male donor in good health and CMV-seropositive. J is TRBJ2-2 and V is TRBV5-1; possible D gene TRBD2, 6 bases. Sequenced sample: PBMCs. This CDR3 reads CASSLGREPNTGELFF. In DNA form, the CDR3 reads TGCGCCAGCAGCTTGGGACGGGAGCCGAACACCGGGGAGCTGTTTTTT.